The 18 T cell receptor beta chains presented below share a single source sample, sequenced in a study of identical twins. MiXCR was run by TCRdb on the 5' RACE reads, yielding one entry per CDR3 protein. The sample includes 500,000 to 650,000 distinct CDR3 sequences, 20% to 25% of them seen just once. This sample also belongs to another study, concerning yellow fever vaccine responses in identical twins.

Sequenced: CD4+ T cells sorted from blood. All receptors come from a woman aged 18-29 years in good health.

In its sample, this clonotype was seen many times. J is TRBJ1-2 and V is TRBV15; 10 nucleotides line up with TRBD1. The CDR3 has 15 amino acids. V gave up 1 base and J gave up 7 bases; unmatched junction bases: 6. CDR1 is LNHNV, CDR2 YYDKDF, per germline (reference sequence). The CDR3 bases are TGTGCCACCAGCAGAGGCGGACAGGGGGAATCTGGCTACACCTTC. It is translated as CATSRGGQGESGYTF.

The rearrangement uses TRBV5-6 and TRBJ1-6; D perhaps matches TRBD1 (5 bases). This CDR3 has 15 amino acids. Trimming removed 4 bases at V and 9 bases at J, with 17 bases between. Germline assignment: CDR1 SGHDT and CDR2 YYEEEE. The CDR3 spells CASSATGPRSSPLHF. The CDR3 DNA reads TGTGCCAGCAGCGCGACGGGGCCTCGGAGTTCACCCCTCCACTTT.

This sequence joins TRBV7-3 and TRBJ2-1, with TRBD2 matching over 10 bases. J lost 3 bases, V lost 3 bases, and 2 bases had no gene match. This CDR3 has 15 amino acids. CDR1 is SGHTA, CDR2 FQGTGA, per germline. CDR3 sequence: CASSLTSGLYNEQFF. CDR3 sequence (DNA): TGTGCCAGCAGCTTGACTAGCGGGCTCTACAATGAGCAGTTCTTC.

The table lists this clonotype with a few counts. The chain joins TRBV28 to TRBJ2-1; TRBD2 matches 8 bases. The CDR3 runs 18 residues. The trim removed 0 bases at V and 4 bases at J, leaving 11 bases unmatched. Germline values: CDR1 MDHEN, CDR2 SYDVKM. The CDR3 region is CASSLWGRGSGGYNEQFF. The CDR3 region has the DNA TGTGCCAGCAGTTTATGGGGACGAGGAAGCGGGGGTTACAATGAGCAGTTCTTC.

The chain combines TRBV3-1 with TRBJ2-2; 7 bases align to TRBD2. This CDR3 has 16 residues. After removal of 3 bases from V and 2 bases from J, the junction contained 6 bases not matched to a gene. Germline CDR1 and CDR2: LGHDT and YNNKEL (reference sequence). The CDR3 reads CASSHGWTSNTGELFF. In nucleotides, the CDR3 is TGTGCCAGCAGCCACGGCTGGACTAGTAACACCGGGGAGCTGTTTTTT.

The table lists this clonotype with a count of one. V gene TRBV6-2 or TRBV6-3 combines with J gene TRBJ1-1, with a tentative D call TRBD1 (6 bases). The V gene's germline CDR1 is MNHEY and CDR2 SVGEGT. V lost 2 bases and J lost 4, with 20 bases in between. The CDR3 runs to 17 residues. The CDR3 loop is CASSYPRGGGVSTEAFF. The CDR3 nucleotides are TGTGCCAGCAGTTACCCCCGTGGGGGCGGAGTGAGCACTGAAGCTTTCTTT.

The V call is TRBV7-8, the J call TRBJ1-1, with D uncertain. V was cut by 5 bases and J by 0 bases, with 13 bases left in between. The CDR3 consists of 15 residues. Looked up from germline, CDR1 is SGHVS and CDR2 is FQNEAQ. The CDR3 coding sequence is TGTGCCAGCAGCGGCTCAGGTCGCATGAACACTGAAGCTTTCTTT. Translated, it gives CASSGSGRMNTEAFF.

This clonotype was seen a few times. The V and J genes are TRBV5-1 and TRBJ2-3; 11 positions match TRBD2. Germline V lookup: CDR1 SGHRS, CDR2 YFSETQ. The CDR3 consists of 15 residues. Losses at the gene ends were 3 bases for V and 3 bases for J; bases not matched to a gene: 3. The CDR3 protein is CASSSLAGETDTQYF. CDR3 bases: TGCGCCAGCAGCTCACTAGCGGGGGAGACAGATACGCAGTATTTT.

CDR3 residues: CASSRDSLYEQYF. CDR3 DNA: TGCGCCAGCAGCCGGGACAGCCTTTACGAGCAGTACTTC. The chain combines TRBV5-1 with TRBJ2-7, with 7 bases matching TRBD1. J gave up 4 bases and V 4 bases, and 5 bases lay outside the gene matches. CDR1 and CDR2 from the germline V gene are SGHRS and YFSETQ. The CDR3 is made up of 13 amino acids.

The chain links TRBV7-2 to TRBJ1-2; no clear D. The CDR3 loop spans 13 amino acids. V dropped 5 bases and J dropped 2 bases, with 9 bases sitting between them. Germline V gene sequence: CDR1 SGHTA, CDR2 FQGNSA. CDR3: CASSKRRNYGYTF. The CDR3 nucleotides are TGTGCCAGCAGCAAACGACGGAACTATGGCTACACCTTC.

A few counts support this clonotype. The CDR3 DNA follows: TGCAGCGTTGAAGATGCCTCCAGGGGAACCCACAATGAGCAGTTCTTC. It yields the protein CSVEDASRGTHNEQFF. This chain uses TRBV29-1 with TRBJ2-1; perhaps TRBD1 as D (6 bases). V lost 0 bases and J 5 bases, leaving 17 bases between the germline ends. The CDR3 has 16 amino acids. Germline V gene sequence: CDR1 SQVTM, CDR2 ANQGSEA.

This clonotype came up a few times. This chain connects TRBV7-9 to TRBJ2-7; 8 bases align to TRBD1. The germline V gene has CDR1 SEHNR and CDR2 FQNEAQ (reference sequence). The length of the CDR3 is 13 residues. After removal of 5 bases from V and 3 bases from J, the junction contained 3 bases not matched to a gene. The CDR3 protein is CASSPGTGYEQYV. CDR3 nucleotide sequence: TGTGCCAGCAGCCCAGGGACAGGCTACGAGCAGTACGTC.

In this sample, this clonotype turned up a few times. The rearrangement joins TRBV9 to TRBJ2-2; D ambiguous. The CDR3 covers 14 residues. Per the germline V gene, CDR1 is SGDLS and CDR2 is YYNGEE. V lost 1 base, J lost 2 bases, and 6 bases lay in between. CDR3 bases: TGTGCCAGCAGCGTATGGTTCAACACCGGGGAGCTGTTTTTT. Translated: CASSVWFNTGELFF.

The gene calls are TRBV11-2 and TRBJ2-3; 9 nucleotides line up with TRBD2. From germline, CDR1 is SGHAT and CDR2 FQNNGV. The CDR3 extends over 17 amino acids. The J segment lost 8 bases and the V segment lost 0 bases, leaving 12 bases of the junction unmatched. The CDR3 DNA follows: TGTGCCAGCAGCTTAGAGGGTACCAGCGGGGGGCGAGGTACGCAGTATTTT. It specifies CASSLEGTSGGRGTQYF.

The chain recombines TRBV12-3 or TRBV12-4 with TRBJ1-6; D not certain. The CDR3 is made up of 13 amino acids. Trimming took off 5 bases at V and 6 bases at J, with 8 bases between the two ends. CDR3 DNA sequence: TGTGCCAGCAGTGCGGGTCCTAATTCACCCCTCCACTTT. Protein sequence: CASSAGPNSPLHF.

This clonotype was observed a few times. This rearrangement joins TRBV7-9 to TRBJ2-3; unclear D gene. The CDR3 totals 14 residues. CDR1 and CDR2 (germline): SEHNR, FQNEAQ (reference sequence). V was trimmed by 4 bases and J by 6 bases, leaving 14 bases between them. The CDR3, as DNA: TGTGCCAGCAGCTCTGAGATCTCGAGGGATACGCAGTATTTT. The encoded protein is CASSSEISRDTQYF.

This chain uses TRBV2 with TRBJ2-2, with a possible D match to TRBD2 (5 bases). Germline lookup yields CDR1 SNHLY and CDR2 FYNNEI. The CDR3 runs to 16 residues. Trimming took off 4 bases at V and 5 bases at J, with 17 bases between the two ends. CDR3 bases: TGTGCCAGCAGTGCGGCGGGCAGAGAGATAACCGGGGAGCTGTTTTTT. Its translation: CASSAAGREITGELFF.

The V and J genes are TRBV20-1 and TRBJ1-5; TRBD1 might be the D (5 bases). The V end was cut by 5 bases, the J end by 5 bases, with 10 bases between. From germline, CDR1 is DFQATT and CDR2 SNEGSKA (reference sequence). The CDR3 length is 12 residues. The CDR3 coding sequence is TGCAGTGCTCCGGGACCCTATCAGCCCCAGCATTTT. Its translation is CSAPGPYQPQHF.